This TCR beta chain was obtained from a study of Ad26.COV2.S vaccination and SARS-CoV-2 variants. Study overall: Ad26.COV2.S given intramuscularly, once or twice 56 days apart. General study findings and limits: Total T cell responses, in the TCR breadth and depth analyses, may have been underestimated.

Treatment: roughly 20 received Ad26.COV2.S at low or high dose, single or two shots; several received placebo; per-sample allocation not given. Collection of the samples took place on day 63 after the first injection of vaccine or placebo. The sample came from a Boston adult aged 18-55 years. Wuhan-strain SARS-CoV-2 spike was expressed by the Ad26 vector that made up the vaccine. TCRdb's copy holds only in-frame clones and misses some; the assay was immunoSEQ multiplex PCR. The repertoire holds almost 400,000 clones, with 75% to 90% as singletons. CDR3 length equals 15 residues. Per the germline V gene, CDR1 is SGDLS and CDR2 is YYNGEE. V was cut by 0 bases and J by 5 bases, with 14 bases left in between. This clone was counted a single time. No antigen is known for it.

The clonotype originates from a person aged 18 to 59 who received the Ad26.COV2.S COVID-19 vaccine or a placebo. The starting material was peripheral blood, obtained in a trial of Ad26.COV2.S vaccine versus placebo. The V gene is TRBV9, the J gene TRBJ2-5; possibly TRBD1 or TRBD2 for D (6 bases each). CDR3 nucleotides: TGTGCCAGCAGCGTAGAATGGGGGGCGGGTGAGACCCAGTACTTC. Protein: CASSVEWGAGETQYF.